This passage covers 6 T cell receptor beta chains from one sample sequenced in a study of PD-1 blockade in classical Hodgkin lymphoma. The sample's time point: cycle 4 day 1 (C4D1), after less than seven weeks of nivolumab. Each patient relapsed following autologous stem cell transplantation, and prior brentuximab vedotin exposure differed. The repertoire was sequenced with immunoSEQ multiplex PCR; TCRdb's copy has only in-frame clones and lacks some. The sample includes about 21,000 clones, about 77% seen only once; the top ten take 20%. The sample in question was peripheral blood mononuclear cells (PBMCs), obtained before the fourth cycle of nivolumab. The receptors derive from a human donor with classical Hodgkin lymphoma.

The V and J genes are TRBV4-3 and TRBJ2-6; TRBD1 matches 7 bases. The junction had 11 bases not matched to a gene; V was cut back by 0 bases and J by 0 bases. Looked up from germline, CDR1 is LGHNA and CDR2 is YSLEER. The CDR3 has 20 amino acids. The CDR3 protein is CASSQDRSSGGGSGANVLTF. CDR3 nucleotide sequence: TGCGCCAGCAGCCAAGATCGGAGTTCAGGGGGTGGCTCTGGGGCCAACGTCCTGACTTTC.

The CDR3 spells CASSLVLNTEAFF. As DNA, the CDR3 is TGTGCCAGCAGTTTAGTACTGAACACTGAAGCTTTCTTT. The chain uses TRBV28 and TRBJ1-1; D is unclear. The germline CDR1 and CDR2 sequences are MDHEN and SYDVKM. Between the trimmed V and J ends, which lost 2 bases and 0 bases, there was a span of 4 bases. The CDR3 contains 13 residues. The full variable domain, its missing parts supplied by reference TRBV28 and TRBJ1-1, is DVKVTQSSRYLVKRTGEKVFLECVQDMDHENMFWYRQDPGLGLRLIYFSYDVKMKEKGDIPEGYSVSREKKERFSLILESASTNQTSMYLCASSLVLNTEAFFGQGTRLTVV.

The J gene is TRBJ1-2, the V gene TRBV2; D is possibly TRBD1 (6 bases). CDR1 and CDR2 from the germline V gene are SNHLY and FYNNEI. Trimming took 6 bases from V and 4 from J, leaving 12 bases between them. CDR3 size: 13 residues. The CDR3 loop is CASRATGFYGYTF. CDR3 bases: TGTGCCAGCAGGGCGACAGGTTTCTATGGCTACACCTTC. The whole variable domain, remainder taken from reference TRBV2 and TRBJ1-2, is EPEVTQTPSHQVTQMGQEVILRCVPISNHLYFYWYRQILGQKVEFLVSFYNNEISEKSEIFDDQFSVERPDGSNFTLKIRSTKLEDSAMYFCASRATGFYGYTFGSGTRLTVV.

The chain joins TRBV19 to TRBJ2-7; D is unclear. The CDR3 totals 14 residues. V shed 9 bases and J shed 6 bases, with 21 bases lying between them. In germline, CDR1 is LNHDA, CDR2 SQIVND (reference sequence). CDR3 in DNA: TGTGCCAGCTTAAGGTCGACTCCCCGGCGCGAGCAGTACGTC. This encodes CASLRSTPRREQYV.

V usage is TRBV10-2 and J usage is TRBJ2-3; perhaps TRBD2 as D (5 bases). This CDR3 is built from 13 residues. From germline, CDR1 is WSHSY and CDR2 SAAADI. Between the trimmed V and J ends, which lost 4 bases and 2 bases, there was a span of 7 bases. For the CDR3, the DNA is TGCGCCAGCAGTGCGGGGTTCACAGATACGCAGTATTTT. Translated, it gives CASSAGFTDTQYF.

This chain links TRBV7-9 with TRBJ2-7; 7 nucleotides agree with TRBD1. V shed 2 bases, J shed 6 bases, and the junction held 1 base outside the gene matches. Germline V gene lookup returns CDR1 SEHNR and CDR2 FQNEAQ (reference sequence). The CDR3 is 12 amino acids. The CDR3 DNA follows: TGTGCCAGCAGCTTAACAGGGGCCGAGCAGTACTTC. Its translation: CASSLTGAEQYF.